Following are 3 T cell receptor beta chains from one sample sequenced in a study of blood T cell repertoires in COVID-19. Libraries were prepared by immunoSEQ multiplex PCR; TCRdb keeps only in-frame clonotypes and omits some of them. The table shows about 290,000 clones, with around 85% occurring only once. Sequencing was carried out using peripheral blood. The receptors originated from a woman aged 45-59 years with active or convalescent COVID-19.

V usage is TRBV7-2 and J usage is TRBJ2-5, with TRBD2 matching over 11 bases. This CDR3 contains 14 residues. Trimming cost V 5 bases and J 4 bases; bases outside gene matches: 3. Germline V gene lookup returns CDR1 SGHTA and CDR2 FQGNSA. CDR3 DNA: TGTGCCAGCAGCCGCGGACTAGCGGGAGAGACCCAGTACTTC. Its protein is CASSRGLAGETQYF.

The count of this clone is one. The chain uses TRBV7-9 and TRBJ1-2; D unresolved. Germline CDR1 is SEHNR and CDR2 is FQNEAQ (reference sequence). Trimming shortened V by 6 bases and J by 4 bases, and 18 bases separated the two germline ends. The CDR3 contains 15 residues. The CDR3 reads CASSPGYSLSYGYTF. As DNA, the CDR3 is TGTGCCAGCAGTCCAGGCTACTCTCTTTCCTATGGCTACACCTTC.

V is TRBV12-5 and J is TRBJ2-7; 11 bases are shared with TRBD1. Trimming at V came to 5 bases and at J to 7 bases, leaving 13 bases not matched to a gene. Germline CDR1 reads LGHNT; CDR2 reads FRNRAP. The CDR3 is 16 amino acids. CDR3 nucleotide sequence: TGTGCTAGTGGTCCGATAATGGGACAGGGGGATCGGGAGCAGTACTTC. Translation: CASGPIMGQGDREQYF.